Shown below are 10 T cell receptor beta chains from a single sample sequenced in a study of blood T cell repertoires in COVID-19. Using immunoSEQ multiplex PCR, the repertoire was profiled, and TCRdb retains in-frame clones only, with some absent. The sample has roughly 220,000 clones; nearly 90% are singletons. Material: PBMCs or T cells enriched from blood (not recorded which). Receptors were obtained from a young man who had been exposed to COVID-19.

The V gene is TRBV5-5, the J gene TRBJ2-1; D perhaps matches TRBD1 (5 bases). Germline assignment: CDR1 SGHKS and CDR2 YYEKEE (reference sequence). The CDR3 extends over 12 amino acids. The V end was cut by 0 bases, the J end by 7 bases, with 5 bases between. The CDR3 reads CASSLEGNEQFF. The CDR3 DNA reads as TGTGCCAGCAGCTTGGAGGGGAATGAGCAGTTCTTC.

The chain's CDR3 is CASSETGVLNQPQHF. The DNA of the CDR3 is TGTGCCAGCAGTGAGACAGGGGTATTGAATCAGCCCCAGCATTTT. The rearrangement links TRBV2 to TRBJ1-5; TRBD1 aligns across 8 bases. V trimming: 3 bases; J trimming: 4 bases; junction bases outside the gene matches: 5. Germline V gene data show CDR1 as SNHLY and CDR2 as FYNNEI. This CDR3 has 15 amino acids.

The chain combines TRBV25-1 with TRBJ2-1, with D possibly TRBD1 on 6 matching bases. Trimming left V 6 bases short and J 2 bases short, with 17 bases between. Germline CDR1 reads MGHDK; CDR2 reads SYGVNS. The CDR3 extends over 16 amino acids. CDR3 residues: CASSPSWGQAYNEQFF. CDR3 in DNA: TGTGCCAGCAGCCCCTCCTGGGGGCAAGCCTACAATGAGCAGTTCTTC.

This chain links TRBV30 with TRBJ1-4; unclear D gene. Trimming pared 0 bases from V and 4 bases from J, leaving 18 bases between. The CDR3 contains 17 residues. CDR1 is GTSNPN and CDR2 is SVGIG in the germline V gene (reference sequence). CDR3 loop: CAWSVLVGVLGNEKLFF. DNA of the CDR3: TGTGCCTGGAGTGTACTCGTGGGAGTCTTAGGTAATGAAAAACTGTTTTTT. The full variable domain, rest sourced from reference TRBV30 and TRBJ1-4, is SQTIHQWPATLVQPVGSPLSLECTVEGTSNPNLYWYRQAAGRGLQLLFYSVGIGQISSEVPQNLSASRPQDRQFILSSKKLLLSDSGFYLCAWSVLVGVLGNEKLFFGSGTQLSVL.

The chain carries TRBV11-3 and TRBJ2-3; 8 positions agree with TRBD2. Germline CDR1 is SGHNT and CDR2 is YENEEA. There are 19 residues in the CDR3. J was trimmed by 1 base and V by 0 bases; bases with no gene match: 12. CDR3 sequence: CASSLDGPRAGVRTDTQYF. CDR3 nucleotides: TGTGCCAGCAGCTTAGACGGGCCGCGAGCGGGGGTCCGCACAGATACGCAGTATTTT.

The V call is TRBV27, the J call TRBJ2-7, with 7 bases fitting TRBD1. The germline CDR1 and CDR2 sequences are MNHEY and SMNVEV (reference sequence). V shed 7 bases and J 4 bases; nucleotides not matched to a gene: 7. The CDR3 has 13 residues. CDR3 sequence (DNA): TGTGCCAGCACCCCCCCGGACAGGTACGAGCAGTACTTC. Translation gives CASTPPDRYEQYF.

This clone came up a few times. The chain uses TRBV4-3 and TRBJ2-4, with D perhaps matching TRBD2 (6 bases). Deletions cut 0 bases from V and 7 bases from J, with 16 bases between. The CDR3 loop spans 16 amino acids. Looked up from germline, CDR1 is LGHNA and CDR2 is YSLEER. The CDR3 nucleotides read TGCGCCAGCAGCCAAGAGGGCACGGGGGTTTGGAACATTCAGTACTTC. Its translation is CASSQEGTGVWNIQYF.

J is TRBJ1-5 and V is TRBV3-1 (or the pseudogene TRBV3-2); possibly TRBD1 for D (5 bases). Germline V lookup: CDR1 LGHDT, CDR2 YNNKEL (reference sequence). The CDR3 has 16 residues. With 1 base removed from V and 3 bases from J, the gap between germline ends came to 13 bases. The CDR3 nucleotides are TGTGCCAGCAGCCAAGCGGCGGGGGGAAACAATCAGCCCCAGCATTTT. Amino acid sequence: CASSQAAGGNNQPQHF.

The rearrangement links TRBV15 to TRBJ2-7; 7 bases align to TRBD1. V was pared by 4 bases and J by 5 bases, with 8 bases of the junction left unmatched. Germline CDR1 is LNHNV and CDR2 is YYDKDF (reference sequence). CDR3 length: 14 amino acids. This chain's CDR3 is CATSTDREVDEQYF. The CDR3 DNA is TGTGCCACCAGCACCGACAGGGAAGTCGACGAGCAGTACTTC. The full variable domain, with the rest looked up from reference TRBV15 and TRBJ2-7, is DAMVIQNPRYQVTQFGKPVTLSCSQTLNHNVMYWYQQKSSQAPKLLFHYYDKDFNNEADTPDNFQSRRPNTSFCFLDIRSPGLGDTAMYLCATSTDREVDEQYFGPGTRLTVT.

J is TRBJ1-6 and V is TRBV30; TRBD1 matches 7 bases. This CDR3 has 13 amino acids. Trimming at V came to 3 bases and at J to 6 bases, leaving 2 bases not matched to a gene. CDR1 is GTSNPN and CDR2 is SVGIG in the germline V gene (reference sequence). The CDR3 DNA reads TGTGCCTGGAGACAGGGGTTTAATTCACCCCTCCACTTT. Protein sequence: CAWRQGFNSPLHF.